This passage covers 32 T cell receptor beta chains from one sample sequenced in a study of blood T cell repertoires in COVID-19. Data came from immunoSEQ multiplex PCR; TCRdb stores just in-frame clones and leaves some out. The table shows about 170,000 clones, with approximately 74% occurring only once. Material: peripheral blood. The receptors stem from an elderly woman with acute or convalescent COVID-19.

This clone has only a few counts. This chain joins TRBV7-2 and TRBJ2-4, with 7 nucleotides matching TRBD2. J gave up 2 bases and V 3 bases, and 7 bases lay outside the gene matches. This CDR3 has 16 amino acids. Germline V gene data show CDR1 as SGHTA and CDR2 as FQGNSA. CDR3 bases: TGTGCCAGCAGCTTGGGGGGGGAGTTTCCCAAAAACATTCAGTACTTC. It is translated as CASSLGGEFPKNIQYF.

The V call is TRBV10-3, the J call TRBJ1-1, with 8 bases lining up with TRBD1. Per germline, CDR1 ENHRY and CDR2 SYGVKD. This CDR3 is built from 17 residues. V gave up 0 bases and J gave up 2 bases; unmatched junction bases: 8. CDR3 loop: CAISESTSGGGNTEAFF. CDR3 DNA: TGTGCCATCAGTGAGTCGACATCAGGGGGCGGCAACACTGAAGCTTTCTTT.

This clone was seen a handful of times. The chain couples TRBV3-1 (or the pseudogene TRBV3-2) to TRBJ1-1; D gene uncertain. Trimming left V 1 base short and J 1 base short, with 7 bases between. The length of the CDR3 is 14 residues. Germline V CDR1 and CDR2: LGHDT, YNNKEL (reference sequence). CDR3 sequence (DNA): TGTGCCAGCAGCCAAGTACGAGGGAACACTGAAGCTTTCTTT. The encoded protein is CASSQVRGNTEAFF.

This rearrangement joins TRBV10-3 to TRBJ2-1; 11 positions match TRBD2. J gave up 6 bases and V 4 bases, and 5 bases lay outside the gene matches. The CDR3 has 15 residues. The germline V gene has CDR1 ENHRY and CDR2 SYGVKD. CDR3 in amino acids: CAISGTSGGLNEQFF. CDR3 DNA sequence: TGTGCCATCAGTGGTACTAGCGGGGGCCTCAATGAGCAGTTCTTC.

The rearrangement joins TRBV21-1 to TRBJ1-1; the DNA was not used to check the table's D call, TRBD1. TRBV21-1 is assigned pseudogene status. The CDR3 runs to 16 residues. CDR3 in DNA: TGTGCCAGCAGCAAAAGGGTGTGGGACACGAACACTGAAGCTTTCTTT. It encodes CASSKRVWDTNTEAFF.

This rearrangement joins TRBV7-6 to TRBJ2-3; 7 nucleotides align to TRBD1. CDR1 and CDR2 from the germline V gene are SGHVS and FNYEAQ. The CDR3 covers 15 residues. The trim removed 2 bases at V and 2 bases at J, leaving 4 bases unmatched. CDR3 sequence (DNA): TGTGCCAGCAGCTTACCTGGACAGGACACAGATACGCAGTATTTT. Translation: CASSLPGQDTDTQYF.

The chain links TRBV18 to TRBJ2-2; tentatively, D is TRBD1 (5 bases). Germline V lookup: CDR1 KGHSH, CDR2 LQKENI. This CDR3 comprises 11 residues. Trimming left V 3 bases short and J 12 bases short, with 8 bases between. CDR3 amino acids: CASSPSGQLFF. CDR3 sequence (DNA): TGTGCCAGCTCACCCTCAGGGCAGCTGTTTTTT.

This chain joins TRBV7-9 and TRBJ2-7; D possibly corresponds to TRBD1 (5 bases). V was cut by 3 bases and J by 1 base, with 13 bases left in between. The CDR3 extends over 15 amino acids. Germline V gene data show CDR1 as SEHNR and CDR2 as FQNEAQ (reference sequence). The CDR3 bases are TGTGCCAGCAGCTTGAGCCAAGGGGTGTCCTACGAGCAGTACTTC. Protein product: CASSLSQGVSYEQYF.

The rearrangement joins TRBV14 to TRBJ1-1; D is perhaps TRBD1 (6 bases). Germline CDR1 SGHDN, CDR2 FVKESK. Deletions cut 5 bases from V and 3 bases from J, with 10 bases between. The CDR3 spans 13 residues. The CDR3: CASSTGLDTEAFF. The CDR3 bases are TGTGCCAGCAGCACAGGGTTGGACACTGAAGCTTTCTTT.

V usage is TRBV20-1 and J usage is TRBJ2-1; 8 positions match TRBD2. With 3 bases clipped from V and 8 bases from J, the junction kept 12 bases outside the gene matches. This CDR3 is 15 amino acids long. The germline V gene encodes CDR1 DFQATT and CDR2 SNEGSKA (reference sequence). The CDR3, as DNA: TGCAGTGCTAGTATGATACTAGCGGCCTTGGATGAGCAGTTCTTC. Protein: CSASMILAALDEQFF.

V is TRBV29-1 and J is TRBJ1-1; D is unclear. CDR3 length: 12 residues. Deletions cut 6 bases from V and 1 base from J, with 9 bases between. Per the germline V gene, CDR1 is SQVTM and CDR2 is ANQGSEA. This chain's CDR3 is CSVVPGNTEAFF. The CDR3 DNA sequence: TGCAGCGTGGTACCGGGGAACACTGAAGCTTTCTTT.

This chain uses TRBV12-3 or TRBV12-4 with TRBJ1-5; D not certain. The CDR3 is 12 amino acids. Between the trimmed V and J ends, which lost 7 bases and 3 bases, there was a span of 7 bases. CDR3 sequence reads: CASMALNQPQHF. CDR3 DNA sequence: TGTGCCAGCATGGCCCTCAATCAGCCCCAGCATTTT.

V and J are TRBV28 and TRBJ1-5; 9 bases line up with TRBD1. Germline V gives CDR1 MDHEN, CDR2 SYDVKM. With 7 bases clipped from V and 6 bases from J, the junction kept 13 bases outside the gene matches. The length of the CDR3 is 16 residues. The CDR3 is CASIFQQGAGGQPQHF. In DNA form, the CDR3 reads TGTGCCAGCATATTCCAACAGGGGGCTGGGGGTCAGCCCCAGCATTTT. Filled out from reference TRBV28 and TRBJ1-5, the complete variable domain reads DVKVTQSSRYLVKRTGEKVFLECVQDMDHENMFWYRQDPGLGLRLIYFSYDVKMKEKGDIPEGYSVSREKKERFSLILESASTNQTSMYLCASIFQQGAGGQPQHFGDGTRLSIL.

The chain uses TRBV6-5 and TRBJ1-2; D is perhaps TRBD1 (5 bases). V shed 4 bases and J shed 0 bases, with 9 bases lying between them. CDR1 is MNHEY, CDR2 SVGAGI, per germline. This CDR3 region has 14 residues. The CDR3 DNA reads TGTGCCAGCAGTTCTCGACAGCCTAACTATGGCTACACCTTC. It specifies CASSSRQPNYGYTF.

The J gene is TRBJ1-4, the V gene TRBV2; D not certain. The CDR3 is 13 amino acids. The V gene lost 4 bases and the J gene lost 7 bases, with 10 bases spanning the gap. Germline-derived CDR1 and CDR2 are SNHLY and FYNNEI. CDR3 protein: CASSVPGAEKLFF. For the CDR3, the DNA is TGTGCCAGCAGTGTGCCGGGAGCTGAAAAACTGTTTTTT.

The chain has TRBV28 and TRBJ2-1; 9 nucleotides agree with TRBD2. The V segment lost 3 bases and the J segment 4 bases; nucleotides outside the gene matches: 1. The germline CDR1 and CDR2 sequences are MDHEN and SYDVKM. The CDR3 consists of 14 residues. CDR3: CASSLLAGYNEQFF. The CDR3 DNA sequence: TGTGCCAGCAGTTTGCTAGCGGGATACAATGAGCAGTTCTTC.

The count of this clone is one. The CDR3 nucleotides read TGTGCCAGCAGTTTACTGACGGGAGAGGCTCGGGAGACCCAGTACTTC. Translating it yields CASSLLTGEARETQYF. This sequence joins TRBV27 and TRBJ2-5, with D possibly matching TRBD2 (6 bases). The CDR3 extends over 16 amino acids. Trimming left V 2 bases short and J 5 bases short, with 18 bases between. Germline V gene sequence: CDR1 MNHEY, CDR2 SMNVEV (reference sequence).

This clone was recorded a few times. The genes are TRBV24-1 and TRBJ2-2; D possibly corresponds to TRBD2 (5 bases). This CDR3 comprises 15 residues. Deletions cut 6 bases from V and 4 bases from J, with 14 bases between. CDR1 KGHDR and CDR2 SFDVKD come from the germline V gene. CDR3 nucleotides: TGTGCCACCAGTCGCCGGTCCGCGGGCACCGGGGAGCTGTTTTTT. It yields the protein CATSRRSAGTGELFF.

Here the CDR3 reads CASSLAGGDYNEQFF. CDR3 nucleotides: TGTGCCAGCAGCTTAGCGGGAGGTGACTACAATGAGCAGTTCTTC. The rearrangement uses TRBV7-8 and TRBJ2-1, with D perhaps TRBD2 (6 bases). This CDR3 has 15 amino acids. Germline CDR1 and CDR2: SGHVS and FQNEAQ. Trimming removed 0 bases from V and 3 bases from J, with 9 bases in between. Variable domain in full (rest from reference TRBV7-8 and TRBJ2-1): GAGVSQSPRYKVAKRGQDVALRCDPISGHVSLFWYQQALGQGPEFLTYFQNEAQLDKSGLPSDRFFAERPEGSVSTLKIQRTQQEDSAVYLCASSLAGGDYNEQFFGPGTRLTVL.

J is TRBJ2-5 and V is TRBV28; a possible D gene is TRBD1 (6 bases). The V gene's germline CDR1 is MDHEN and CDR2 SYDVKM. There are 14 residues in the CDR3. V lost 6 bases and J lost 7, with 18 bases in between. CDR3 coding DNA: TGTGCCAGCAGGACCTTACAGGGTTTCGGGACCCAGTACTTC. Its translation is CASRTLQGFGTQYF.

CDR3 loop: CAISGGQGDQPQHF. The CDR3 coding sequence is TGTGCCATCAGTGGGGGACAGGGAGATCAGCCCCAGCATTTT. The chain recombines TRBV10-3 with TRBJ1-5; TRBD1 matches 9 bases. J lost 5 bases, V lost 4 bases, and 3 bases had no gene match. The germline CDR1 and CDR2 sequences are ENHRY and SYGVKD. The CDR3 runs 14 residues.

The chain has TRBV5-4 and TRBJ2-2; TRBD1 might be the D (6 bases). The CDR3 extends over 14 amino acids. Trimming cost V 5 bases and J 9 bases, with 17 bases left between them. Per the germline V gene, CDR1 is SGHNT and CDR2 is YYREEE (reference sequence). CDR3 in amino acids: CASSLDLQGRELFF. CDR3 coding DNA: TGTGCCAGCAGTCTCGATCTACAGGGTCGGGAGCTGTTTTTT.

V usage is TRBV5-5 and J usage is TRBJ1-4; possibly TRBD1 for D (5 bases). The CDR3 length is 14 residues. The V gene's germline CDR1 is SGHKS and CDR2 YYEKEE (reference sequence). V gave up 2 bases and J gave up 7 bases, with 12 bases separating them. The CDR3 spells CASSFLGVGEKLFF. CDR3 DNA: TGTGCCAGCAGCTTTCTAGGGGTGGGTGAAAAACTGTTTTTT.

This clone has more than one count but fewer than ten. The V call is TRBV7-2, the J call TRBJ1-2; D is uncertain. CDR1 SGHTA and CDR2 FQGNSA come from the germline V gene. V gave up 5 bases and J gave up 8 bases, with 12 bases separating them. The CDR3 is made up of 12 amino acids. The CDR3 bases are TGTGCCAGCAGCCCAGCCGGGGAAGGCTACACCTTC. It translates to CASSPAGEGYTF.

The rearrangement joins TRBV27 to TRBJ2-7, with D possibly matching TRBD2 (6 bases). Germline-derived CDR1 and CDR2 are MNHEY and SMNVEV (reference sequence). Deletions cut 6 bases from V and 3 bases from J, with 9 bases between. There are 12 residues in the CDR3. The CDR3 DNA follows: TGTGCCAGCAGCCCCGGGGGCTACGAGCAGTACTTC. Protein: CASSPGGYEQYF.

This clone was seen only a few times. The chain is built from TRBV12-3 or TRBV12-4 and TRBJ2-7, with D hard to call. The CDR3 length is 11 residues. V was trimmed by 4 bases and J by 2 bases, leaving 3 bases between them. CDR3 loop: CASSSTYEQYF. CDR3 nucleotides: TGTGCCAGCAGTTCCACCTACGAGCAGTACTTC.

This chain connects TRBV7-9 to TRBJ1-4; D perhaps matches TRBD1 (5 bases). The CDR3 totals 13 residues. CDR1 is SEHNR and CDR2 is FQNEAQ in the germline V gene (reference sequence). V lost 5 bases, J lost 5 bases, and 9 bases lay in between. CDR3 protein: CASSPRQNEKLFF. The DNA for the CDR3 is TGTGCCAGCAGCCCGCGACAGAATGAAAAACTGTTTTTT. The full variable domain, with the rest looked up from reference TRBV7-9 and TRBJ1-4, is DTGVSQNPRHKITKRGQNVTFRCDPISEHNRLYWYRQTLGQGPEFLTYFQNEAQLEKSRLLSDRFSAERPKGSFSTLEIQRTEQGDSAMYLCASSPRQNEKLFFGSGTQLSVL.

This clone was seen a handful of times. The CDR3 nucleotides are TGCGCCAGCAGTGAATCGGGGGATCAGCCCCAGCATTTT. It translates to CASSESGDQPQHF. The genes are TRBV10-1 and TRBJ1-5; a weak D match, TRBD1 (5 bases). In germline, CDR1 is WNHNN, CDR2 SYGVQD (reference sequence). With 3 bases removed from V and 5 bases from J, the gap between germline ends came to 8 bases. This CDR3 spans 13 amino acids.

The CDR3 DNA sequence: TGTGCCTCCGCCGGACAGGACAGCTACACCTTC. Protein: CASAGQDSYTF. The V call is TRBV28, the J call TRBJ1-2; the match to TRBD1 covers 7 bases. Germline CDR1 is MDHEN and CDR2 is SYDVKM. J was trimmed by 9 bases and V by 11 bases; bases with no gene match: 9. The CDR3 loop spans 11 amino acids.

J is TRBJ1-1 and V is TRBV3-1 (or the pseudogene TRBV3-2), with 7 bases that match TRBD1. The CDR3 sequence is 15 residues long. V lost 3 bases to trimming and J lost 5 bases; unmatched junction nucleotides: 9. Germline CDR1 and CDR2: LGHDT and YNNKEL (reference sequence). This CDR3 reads CASSQIDRQGTEAFF. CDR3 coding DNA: TGTGCCAGCAGCCAGATCGATAGACAGGGAACTGAAGCTTTCTTT.

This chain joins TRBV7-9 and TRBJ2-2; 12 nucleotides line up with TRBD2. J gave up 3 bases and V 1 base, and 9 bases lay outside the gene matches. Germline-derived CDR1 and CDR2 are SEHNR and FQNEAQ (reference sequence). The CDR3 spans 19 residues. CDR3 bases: TGTGCCAGCAGCTTAGGCATCCTAGCGGGAGGGCCGGACACCGGGGAGCTGTTTTTT. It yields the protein CASSLGILAGGPDTGELFF.

DNA for the CDR3: TGTGCCAGCAGCCGTTGGGGCATCACAGATACGCAGTATTTT. It encodes CASSRWGITDTQYF. The gene calls are TRBV6-5 and TRBJ2-3, with D tentatively TRBD1 (5 bases). CDR3 size: 14 residues. V gave up 6 bases and J gave up 2 bases, with 12 bases separating them. Germline loops: CDR1 MNHEY, CDR2 SVGAGI.